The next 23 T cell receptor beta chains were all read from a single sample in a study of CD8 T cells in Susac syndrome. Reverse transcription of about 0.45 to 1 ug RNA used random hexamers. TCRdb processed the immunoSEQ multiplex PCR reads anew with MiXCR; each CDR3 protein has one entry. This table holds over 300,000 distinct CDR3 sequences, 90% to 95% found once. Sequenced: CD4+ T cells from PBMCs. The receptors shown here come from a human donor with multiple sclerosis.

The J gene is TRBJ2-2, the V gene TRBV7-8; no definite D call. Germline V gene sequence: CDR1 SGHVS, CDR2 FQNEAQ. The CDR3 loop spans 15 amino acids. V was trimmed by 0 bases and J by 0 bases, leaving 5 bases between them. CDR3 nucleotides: TGTGCCAGCAGCTTAGCGGGAACGAACACCGGGGAGCTGTTTTTT. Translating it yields CASSLAGTNTGELFF. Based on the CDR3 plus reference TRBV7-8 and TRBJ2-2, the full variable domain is GAGVSQSPRYKVAKRGQDVALRCDPISGHVSLFWYQQALGQGPEFLTYFQNEAQLDKSGLPSDRFFAERPEGSVSTLKIQRTQQEDSAVYLCASSLAGTNTGELFFGEGSRLTVL.

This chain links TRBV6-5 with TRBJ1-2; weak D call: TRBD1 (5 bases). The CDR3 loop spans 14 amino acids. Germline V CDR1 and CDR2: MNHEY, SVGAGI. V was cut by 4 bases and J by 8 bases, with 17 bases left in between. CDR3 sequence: CASSSYQGVEGYTF. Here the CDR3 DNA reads TGTGCCAGCAGTTCCTATCAGGGAGTAGAAGGCTACACCTTC.

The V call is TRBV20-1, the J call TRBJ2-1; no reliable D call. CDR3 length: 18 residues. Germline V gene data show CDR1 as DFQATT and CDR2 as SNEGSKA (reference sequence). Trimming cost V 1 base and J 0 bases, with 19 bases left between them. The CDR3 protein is CSARAPGLALSSYNEQFF. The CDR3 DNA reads TGCAGTGCTAGAGCCCCCGGTCTTGCCTTGAGCTCCTACAATGAGCAGTTCTTC.

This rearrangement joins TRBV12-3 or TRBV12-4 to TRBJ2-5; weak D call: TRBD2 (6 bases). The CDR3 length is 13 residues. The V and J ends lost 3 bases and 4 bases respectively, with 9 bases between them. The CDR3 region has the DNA TGTGCCAGCAGTTTTTGGGGACTAGAGACCCAGTACTTC. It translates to CASSFWGLETQYF.

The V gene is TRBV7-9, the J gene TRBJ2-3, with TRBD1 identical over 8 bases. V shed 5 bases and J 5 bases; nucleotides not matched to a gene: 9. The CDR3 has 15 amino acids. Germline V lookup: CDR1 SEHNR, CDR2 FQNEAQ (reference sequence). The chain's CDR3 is CASSSTGTGLDTQYF. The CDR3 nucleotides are TGTGCCAGCAGCAGCACCGGGACAGGTCTAGATACGCAGTATTTT. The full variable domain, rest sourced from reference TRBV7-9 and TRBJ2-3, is DTGVSQNPRHKITKRGQNVTFRCDPISEHNRLYWYRQTLGQGPEFLTYFQNEAQLEKSRLLSDRFSAERPKGSFSTLEIQRTEQGDSAMYLCASSSTGTGLDTQYFGPGTRLTVL.

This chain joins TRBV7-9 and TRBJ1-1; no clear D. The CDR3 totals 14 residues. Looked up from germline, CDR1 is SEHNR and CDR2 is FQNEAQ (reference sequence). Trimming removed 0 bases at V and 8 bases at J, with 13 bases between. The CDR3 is CASSLARVLDEAFF. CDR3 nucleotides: TGTGCCAGCAGCTTAGCTCGGGTGTTGGACGAAGCTTTCTTT.

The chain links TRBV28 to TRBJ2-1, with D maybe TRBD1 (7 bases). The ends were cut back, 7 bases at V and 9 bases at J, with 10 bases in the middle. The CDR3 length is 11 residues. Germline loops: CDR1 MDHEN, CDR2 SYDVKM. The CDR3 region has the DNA TGTGCCAGCACCAGGGGGGTTGAGCAGTTCTTC. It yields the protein CASTRGVEQFF.

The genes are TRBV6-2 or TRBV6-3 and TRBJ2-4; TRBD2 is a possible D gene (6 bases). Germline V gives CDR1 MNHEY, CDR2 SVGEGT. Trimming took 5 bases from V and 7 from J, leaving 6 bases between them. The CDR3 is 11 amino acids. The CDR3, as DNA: TGTGCCAGCAGTCGGGGGAACATTCAGTACTTC. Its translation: CASSRGNIQYF.

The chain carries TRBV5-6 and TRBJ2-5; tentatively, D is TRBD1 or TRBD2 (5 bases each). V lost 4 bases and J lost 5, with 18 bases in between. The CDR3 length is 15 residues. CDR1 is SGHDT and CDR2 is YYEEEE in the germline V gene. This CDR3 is CASSVTPGATETQYF. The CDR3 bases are TGTGCCAGCAGCGTCACCCCCGGGGCTACCGAGACCCAGTACTTC. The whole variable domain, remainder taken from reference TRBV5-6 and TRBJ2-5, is DAGVTQSPTHLIKTRGQQVTLRCSPKSGHDTVSWYQQALGQGPQFIFQYYEEEERQRGNFPDRFSGHQFPNYSSELNVNALLLGDSALYLCASSVTPGATETQYFGPGTRLLVL.

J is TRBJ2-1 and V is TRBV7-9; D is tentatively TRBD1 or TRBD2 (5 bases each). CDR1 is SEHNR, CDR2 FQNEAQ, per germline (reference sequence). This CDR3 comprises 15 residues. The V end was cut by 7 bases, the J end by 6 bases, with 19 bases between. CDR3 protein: CASTYRDLLGNEQFF. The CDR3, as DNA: TGTGCCAGCACCTACCGGGACCTTTTGGGCAATGAGCAGTTCTTC.

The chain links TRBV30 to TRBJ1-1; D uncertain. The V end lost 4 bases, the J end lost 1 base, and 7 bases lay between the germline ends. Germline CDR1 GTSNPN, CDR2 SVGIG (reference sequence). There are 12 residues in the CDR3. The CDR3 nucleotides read TGTGCCTGGAACTTACCGAACACTGAAGCTTTCTTT. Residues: CAWNLPNTEAFF.

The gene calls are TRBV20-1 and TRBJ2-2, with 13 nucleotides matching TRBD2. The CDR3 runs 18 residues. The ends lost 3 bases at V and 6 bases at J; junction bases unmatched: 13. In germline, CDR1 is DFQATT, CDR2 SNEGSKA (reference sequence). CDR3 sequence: CSARREGLAGRLSGELFF. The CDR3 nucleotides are TGCAGTGCTAGGAGAGAGGGACTAGCGGGAAGGCTGTCCGGGGAGCTGTTTTTT.

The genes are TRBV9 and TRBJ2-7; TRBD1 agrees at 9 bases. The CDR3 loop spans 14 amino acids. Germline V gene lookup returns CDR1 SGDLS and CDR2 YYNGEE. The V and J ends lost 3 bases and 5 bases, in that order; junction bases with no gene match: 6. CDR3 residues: CASSATGTGNEQYF. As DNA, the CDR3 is TGTGCCAGCAGCGCAACCGGGACAGGGAACGAGCAGTACTTC.

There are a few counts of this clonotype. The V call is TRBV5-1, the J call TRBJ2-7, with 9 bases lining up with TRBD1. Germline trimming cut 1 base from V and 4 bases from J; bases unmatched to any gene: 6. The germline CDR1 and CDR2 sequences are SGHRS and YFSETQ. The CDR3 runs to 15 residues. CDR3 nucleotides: TGCGCCAGCAGCTTGAATACAGGGGGCGGGTACGAGCAGTACTTC. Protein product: CASSLNTGGGYEQYF. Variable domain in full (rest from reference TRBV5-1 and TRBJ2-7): KAGVTQTPRYLIKTRGQQVTLSCSPISGHRSVSWYQQTPGQGLQFLFEYFSETQRNKGNFPGRFSGRQFSNSRSEMNVSTLELGDSALYLCASSLNTGGGYEQYFGPGTRLTVT.

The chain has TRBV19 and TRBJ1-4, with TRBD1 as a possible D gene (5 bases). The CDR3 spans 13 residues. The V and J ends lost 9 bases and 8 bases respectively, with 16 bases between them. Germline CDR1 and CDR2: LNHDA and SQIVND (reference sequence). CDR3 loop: CASRQRTDEKLFF. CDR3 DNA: TGTGCCAGCAGACAGCGAACTGACGAAAAACTGTTTTTT.

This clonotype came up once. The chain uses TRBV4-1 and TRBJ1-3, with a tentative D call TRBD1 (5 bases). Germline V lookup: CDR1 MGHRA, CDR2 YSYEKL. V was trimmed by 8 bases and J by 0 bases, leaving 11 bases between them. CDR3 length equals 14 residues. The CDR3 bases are TGCGCCAGCCCAGGGCACTTCTCTGGAAACACCATATATTTT. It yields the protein CASPGHFSGNTIYF.

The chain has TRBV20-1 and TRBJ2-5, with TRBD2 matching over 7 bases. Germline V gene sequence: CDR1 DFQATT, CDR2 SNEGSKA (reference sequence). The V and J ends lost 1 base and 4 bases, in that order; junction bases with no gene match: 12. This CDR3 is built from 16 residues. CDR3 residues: CSARVPFRGGGETQYF. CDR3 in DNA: TGCAGTGCTAGAGTTCCCTTTCGCGGCGGGGGAGAGACCCAGTACTTC.

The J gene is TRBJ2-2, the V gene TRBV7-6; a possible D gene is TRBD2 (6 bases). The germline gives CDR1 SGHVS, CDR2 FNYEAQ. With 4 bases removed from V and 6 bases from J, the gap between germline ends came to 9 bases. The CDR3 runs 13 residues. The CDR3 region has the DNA TGTGCCAGCAGCTCGACTAGATCCGGGGAGCTGTTTTTT. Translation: CASSSTRSGELFF. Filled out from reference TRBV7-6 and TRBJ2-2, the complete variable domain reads GAGVSQSPRYKVTKRGQDVALRCDPISGHVSLYWYRQALGQGPEFLTYFNYEAQQDKSGLPNDRFSAERPEGSISTLTIQRTEQRDSAMYRCASSSTRSGELFFGEGSRLTVL.

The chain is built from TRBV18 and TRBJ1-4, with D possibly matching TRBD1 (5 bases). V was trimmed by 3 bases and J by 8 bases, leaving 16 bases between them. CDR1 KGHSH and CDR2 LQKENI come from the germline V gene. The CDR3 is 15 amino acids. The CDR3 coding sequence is TGTGCCAGCTCACCTCAGGGTACGGTGGGCGAAAAACTGTTTTTT. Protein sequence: CASSPQGTVGEKLFF.

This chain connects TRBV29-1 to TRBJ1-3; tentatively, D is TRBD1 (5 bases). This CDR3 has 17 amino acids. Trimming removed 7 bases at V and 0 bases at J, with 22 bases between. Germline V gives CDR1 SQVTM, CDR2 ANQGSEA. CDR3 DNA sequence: TGCAGCGCCGGGATGGGGCACTCACGCTTCTCTGGAAACACCATATATTTT. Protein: CSAGMGHSRFSGNTIYF.

CDR3 loop: CASSRITGGYTF. The CDR3 DNA reads TGTGCCAGCAGTCGAATCACCGGTGGCTACACCTTC. The rearrangement uses TRBV2 and TRBJ1-2; D gene uncertain. The V end lost 5 bases, the J end lost 7 bases, and 11 bases lay between the germline ends. Germline assignment: CDR1 SNHLY and CDR2 FYNNEI. The CDR3 is 12 amino acids.

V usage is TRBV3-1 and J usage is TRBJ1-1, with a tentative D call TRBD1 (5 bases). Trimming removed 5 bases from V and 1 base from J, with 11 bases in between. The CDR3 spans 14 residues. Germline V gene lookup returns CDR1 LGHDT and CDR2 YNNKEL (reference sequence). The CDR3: CASSSGARNTEAFF. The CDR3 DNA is TGTGCCAGCAGCTCCGGGGCTCGGAACACTGAAGCTTTCTTT.

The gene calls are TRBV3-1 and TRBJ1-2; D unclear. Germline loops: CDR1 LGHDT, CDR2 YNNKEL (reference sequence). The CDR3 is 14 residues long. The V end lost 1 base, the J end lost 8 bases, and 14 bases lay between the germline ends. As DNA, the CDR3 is TGTGCCAGCAGCCAAGGACGGTCTGTGAGGGGCTACACCTTC. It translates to CASSQGRSVRGYTF.